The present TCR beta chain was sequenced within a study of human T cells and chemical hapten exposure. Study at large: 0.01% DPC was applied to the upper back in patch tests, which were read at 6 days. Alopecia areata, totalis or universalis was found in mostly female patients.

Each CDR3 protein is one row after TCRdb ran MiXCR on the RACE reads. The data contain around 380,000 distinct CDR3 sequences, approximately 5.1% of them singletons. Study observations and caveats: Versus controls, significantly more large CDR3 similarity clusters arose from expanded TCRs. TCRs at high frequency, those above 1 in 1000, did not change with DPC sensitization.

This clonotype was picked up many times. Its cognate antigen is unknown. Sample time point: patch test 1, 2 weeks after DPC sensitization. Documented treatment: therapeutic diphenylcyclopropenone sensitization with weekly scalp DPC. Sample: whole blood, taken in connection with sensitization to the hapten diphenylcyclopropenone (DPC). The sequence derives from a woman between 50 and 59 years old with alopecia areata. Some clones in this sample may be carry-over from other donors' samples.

CDR3 DNA: TGCAGTGCCCACGGTTTAGCGGGCCTCTCCTACGAGCAGTACTTC. Its translation is CSAHGLAGLSYEQYF. The chain couples TRBV20-1 to TRBJ2-7; 7 bases are a match to TRBD2. Per the germline V gene, CDR1 is DFQATT and CDR2 is SNEGSKA (reference sequence). Trimming took 6 bases from V and 0 from J; bases not matched to a gene: 11. The CDR3 is 15 residues long.